This entry describes one T cell receptor (beta chain). Its antigen is not identified. The study enrolled healthy HIV-negative adults without recent acute infections or vaccinations as donors. This sample stems from a study of shared clonotypes between healthy human individuals. The authors ran the assay at deep level. Unsorted PBMC contributed approximately 280 ng DNA, 25,000 to 35,000 T cell genomes, to each replicate PCR. Clones were read by immunoSEQ multiplex PCR, and TCRdb kept only the in-frame ones, dropping some. The sample consists of more than 400,000 clones, about 72% of them appearing once. Study outcomes and limitations: Clonotype sharing among the donors was expected to vary with sequencing depth.

Trimming cost V 4 bases and J 4 bases, with 20 bases left between them. The CDR3 has 17 amino acids. Germline V gene sequence: CDR1 LGHNA, CDR2 YNFKEQ. The chain combines TRBV4-2 with TRBJ2-1, with D possibly being TRBD2 (6 bases). The sequenced material came from PBMCs. This receptor was identified in a woman aged 40-49 years in good health. Some clones in this sample may be carry-over from other donors' samples. The CDR3 DNA is TGTGCCAGCAGCCCCCTGGGTAGTCTAGCGTTGTACAATGAGCAGTTCTTC. Protein: CASSPLGSLALYNEQFF.